Detailed here is one T cell receptor beta chain. The record originates from a study of T cell responses to AZD1222 COVID-19 vaccine. TCRdb's copy holds only in-frame clones and misses some; the assay was immunoSEQ multiplex PCR. The sample comprises around 180,000 clones, 90% of which are singletons, and approximately 2.8% rests with the top ten. This CDR3 region has 14 residues. V lost 2 bases and J lost 3, with 11 bases in between. Germline values: CDR1 KGHSH, CDR2 LQKENI. The source was peripheral blood, collected on day 0 of AZD1222 vaccination. This TCR came from an adult in good health. The chain uses TRBV18 and TRBJ2-7, with D uncertain. The CDR3 nucleotides read TGTGCCAGCTCACCAGGCACCACGGACTACGAGCAGTACTTC. This gives the protein CASSPGTTDYEQYF.